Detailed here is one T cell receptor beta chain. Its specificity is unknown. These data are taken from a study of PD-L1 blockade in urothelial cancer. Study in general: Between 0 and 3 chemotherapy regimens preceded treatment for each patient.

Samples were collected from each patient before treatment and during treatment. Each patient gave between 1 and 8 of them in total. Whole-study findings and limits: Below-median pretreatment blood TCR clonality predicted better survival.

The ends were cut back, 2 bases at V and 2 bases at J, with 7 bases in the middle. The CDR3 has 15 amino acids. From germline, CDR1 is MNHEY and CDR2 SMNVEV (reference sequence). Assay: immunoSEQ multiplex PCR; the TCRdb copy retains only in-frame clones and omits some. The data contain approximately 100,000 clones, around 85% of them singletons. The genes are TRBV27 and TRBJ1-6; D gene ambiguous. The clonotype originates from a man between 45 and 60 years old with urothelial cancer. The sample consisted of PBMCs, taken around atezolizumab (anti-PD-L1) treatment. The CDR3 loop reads CASSLTRAYNSPLHF. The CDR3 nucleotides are TGTGCCAGCAGTTTAACGAGGGCCTATAATTCACCCCTCCACTTT.